The 29 T cell receptor beta chains below all came from one sample that was sequenced in a study of T cell responses to AZD1222 COVID-19 vaccine (dated by TCRdb to about 2021). The method behind the library was the immunoSEQ multiplex PCR assay. TCRdb provides this immuneACCESS table in a form limited to in-frame rearrangements. Some clones are lacking; in checked studies, under half of them reflect an unresolved V gene, and why the rest are absent is not known. The sample profile shows about 150,000 clones; 87% of them were found once. The ten largest clones represent about a tenth of the sample. The label giving this sample's time point can be read as: about 28 days (+/-7) after the second vaccine dose. The sequencing here drew on peripheral blood, taken 28 days after the second AZD1222 dose. The receptors derive from an adult who received the AZD1222 COVID-19 vaccine.

This clone was seen only a few times. The chain combines TRBV5-1 with TRBJ2-2, with 14 bases fitting TRBD2. CDR1 is SGHRS and CDR2 is YFSETQ in the germline V gene. CDR3 length: 20 residues. V dropped 3 bases and J dropped 1; count of bases not matched to a gene: 11. The CDR3 coding sequence is TGCGCCAGCAGCTCCGAGACTAGCGGGAGGGCTGAAGGGAACACCGGGGAGCTGTTTTTT. Amino acid sequence: CASSSETSGRAEGNTGELFF.

This chain connects TRBV7-2 to TRBJ2-3, with D unresolved. This CDR3 spans 14 amino acids. V lost 5 bases to trimming and J lost 5 bases, with 14 bases between them. CDR1 and CDR2 from the germline V gene are SGHTA and FQGNSA. In DNA form, the CDR3 reads TGTGCCAGCAGCACCCGTCGGTCCGGAGATACGCAGTATTTT. Translation gives CASSTRRSGDTQYF. The whole variable domain, filled in from reference TRBV7-2 and TRBJ2-3, reads GAGVSQSPSNKVTEKGKDVELRCDPISGHTALYWYRQSLGQGLEFLIYFQGNSAPDKSGLPSDRFSAERTGGSVSTLTIQRTQQEDSAVYLCASSTRRSGDTQYFGPGTRLTVL.

The chain carries TRBV9 and TRBJ1-6; D unclear. CDR1 is SGDLS, CDR2 YYNGEE, per germline. The CDR3 has 14 residues. Trimming left V 0 bases short and J 10 bases short, with 11 bases between. As DNA, the CDR3 is TGTGCCAGCAGCGTAGAACAGAGAGACTCACCCCTCCACTTT. Encoded protein: CASSVEQRDSPLHF.

The rearrangement joins TRBV28 to TRBJ1-1; D gene ambiguous. V lost 4 bases, J lost 0 bases, and 12 bases lay in between. Germline loops: CDR1 MDHEN, CDR2 SYDVKM. The CDR3 sequence is 15 residues long. CDR3 sequence: CASSSARRMNTEAFF. Here the CDR3 DNA reads TGTGCCAGCAGTTCAGCGCGGAGGATGAACACTGAAGCTTTCTTT.

This chain joins TRBV27 and TRBJ1-2; 7 positions agree with TRBD1. The length of the CDR3 is 12 residues. V was pared by 5 bases and J by 8 bases, with 5 bases of the junction left unmatched. Germline CDR1 and CDR2: MNHEY and SMNVEV (reference sequence). The CDR3 spells CASSRQGLGYTF. For the CDR3, the DNA is TGTGCCAGCAGTCGACAGGGTCTGGGCTACACCTTC.

V usage is TRBV28 and J usage is TRBJ1-3, with TRBD1 identical over 7 bases. The J segment lost 0 bases and the V segment lost 7 bases, leaving 12 bases of the junction unmatched. The CDR3 covers 17 residues. Per germline, CDR1 MDHEN and CDR2 SYDVKM. CDR3 protein: CASIGGGGPSSGNTIYF. CDR3 DNA: TGTGCCAGCATTGGGGGAGGGGGCCCTAGCTCTGGAAACACCATATATTTT.

Turning to this clone: The sample contains more than one DNA sequence encoding this CDR3. The V and J genes are TRBV27 and TRBJ1-5; tentative D call: TRBD1 (5 bases). This CDR3 has 15 amino acids. V was pared by 3 bases and J by 1 base, with 10 bases between. Germline CDR1 reads MNHEY; CDR2 reads SMNVEV (reference sequence). In nucleotides, the CDR3 is TGTGCCAGCAGTTTCGGGGGTGGAAGCAATCAGCCCCAGCATTTT. Protein product: CASSFGGGSNQPQHF.

CDR3 sequence reads: CASRETSGTILGETQYF. The CDR3 bases are TGTGCCAGCAGGGAGACTAGCGGGACGATTTTAGGAGAGACCCAGTACTTC. V gene TRBV2 combines with J gene TRBJ2-5, with 11 positions matching TRBD2. There are 17 residues in the CDR3. Germline values: CDR1 SNHLY, CDR2 FYNNEI. V lost 6 bases to trimming and J lost 4 bases; unmatched junction nucleotides: 13.

This chain connects TRBV6-6 to TRBJ1-4; possible D gene TRBD1, 5 bases. This CDR3 spans 14 amino acids. Germline values: CDR1 MNHNY, CDR2 SVGAGI (reference sequence). V lost 5 bases to trimming and J lost 10 bases, with 17 bases between them. The CDR3 DNA reads as TGTGCCAGCAGTCCGGACAACATGGTGAGAAAACTGTTTTTT. Translating gives CASSPDNMVRKLFF.

This clone was seen just once. The chain employs TRBV11-2 and TRBJ1-5, with TRBD1 matching over 9 bases. V was pared by 1 base and J by 12 bases, with 7 bases of the junction left unmatched. This CDR3 comprises 14 residues. Germline-derived CDR1 and CDR2 are SGHAT and FQNNGV. DNA for the CDR3: TGTGCCAGCAGCTTAGGAGGGACAGGGTTGGACCAGCATTTT. It is translated as CASSLGGTGLDQHF.

The chain uses TRBV10-3 and TRBJ1-2; tentative D call: TRBD1 (5 bases). The CDR3 covers 16 residues. Trimming took off 6 bases at V and 4 bases at J, with 21 bases between the two ends. Germline CDR1 and CDR2: ENHRY and SYGVKD. The CDR3 DNA sequence: TGTGCCATCAGGGGCTTCGGGGCAGGGCGATCCTATGGCTACACCTTC. This codes for CAIRGFGAGRSYGYTF.

CDR3 loop: CASSMGWVSTGANVLTF. The CDR3 bases are TGTGCCAGTAGTATGGGGTGGGTTTCAACTGGGGCCAACGTCCTGACTTTC. V and J are TRBV19 and TRBJ2-6; unclear D gene. CDR3 size: 17 residues. Trimming took 3 bases from V and 2 from J, leaving 14 bases between them. CDR1 and CDR2 from the germline V gene are LNHDA and SQIVND (reference sequence).

This clone was counted a single time. This chain uses TRBV23-1 with TRBJ1-5; no clear D gene. TRBV23-1 is an ORF, and what it does is uncertain. V shed 2 bases and J shed 8 bases, with 7 bases lying between them. The CDR3 is made up of 12 amino acids. CDR3 nucleotide sequence: TGCGCCAGCAGTCAACGGGCAAAGCCCCAGCATTTT. It yields the protein CASSQRAKPQHF.

The V gene is TRBV7-3, the J gene TRBJ1-2, with a weak D call TRBD1 (6 bases). The CDR3 loop spans 18 amino acids. Trimming shortened V by 2 bases and J by 3 bases, and 22 bases separated the two germline ends. CDR1 is SGHTA and CDR2 is FQGTGA in the germline V gene. The CDR3 is CASSLSPRRGGLDYGYTF. In DNA form, the CDR3 reads TGTGCCAGCAGCTTATCACCACGGCGAGGGGGATTAGACTATGGCTACACCTTC.

On this clone: The DNA is omitted, as the CDR3 cannot be located on it reliably, and the CDR3 follows TCRdb's listing. The rearrangement joins TRBV7-9 to TRBJ1-1. The germline gives CDR1 SEHNR, CDR2 FQNEAQ (reference sequence). Inclusive of both ends, the CDR3 amounts to 15 amino acids. The CDR3 protein is CASSILVGVNTEAFF.

The chain combines TRBV5-1 with TRBJ2-1, with 7 bases identical to TRBD2. This CDR3 has 13 amino acids. The V segment lost 0 bases and the J segment 12 bases; nucleotides outside the gene matches: 6. Germline V gene data show CDR1 as SGHRS and CDR2 as YFSETQ. The CDR3 sequence is CASSLDGSGGQFF. The CDR3, as DNA: TGCGCCAGCAGCTTGGATGGGTCGGGAGGGCAGTTCTTC.

Written as DNA, the CDR3 is TGTGCCTGGAGGAACAGGGGTGATGGAAACACCATATATTTT. It codes for CAWRNRGDGNTIYF. The gene calls are TRBV30 and TRBJ1-3; 7 nucleotides line up with TRBD1. J gave up 3 bases and V 3 bases, and 5 bases lay outside the gene matches. CDR3 length: 14 amino acids. CDR1 is GTSNPN and CDR2 is SVGIG in the germline V gene (reference sequence).

V gene TRBV28 combines with J gene TRBJ1-3; TRBD1 might be the D (6 bases). Germline CDR1 and CDR2: MDHEN and SYDVKM. V was cut by 7 bases and J by 10 bases, with 17 bases left in between. The CDR3 runs to 13 residues. The CDR3 DNA sequence: TGTGCCAGCACCTCAGGGGCAGCAAGGACCATATATTTT. It codes for CASTSGAARTIYF.

The J gene is TRBJ2-3, the V gene TRBV7-3; perhaps D is TRBD1 or TRBD2 (5 bases each). The V and J ends lost 0 bases and 11 bases respectively, with 18 bases between them. The germline V gene encodes CDR1 SGHTA and CDR2 FQGTGA. The CDR3 is 15 residues long. The CDR3 DNA reads as TGTGCCAGCAGCTTAACGTCGGGGCAGGAAGACAAGCAGTATTTT. It specifies CASSLTSGQEDKQYF.

V and J are TRBV27 and TRBJ2-5; 11 bases fit TRBD2. The CDR3 is 18 amino acids. The germline CDR1 and CDR2 sequences are MNHEY and SMNVEV (reference sequence). Trimming cost V 0 bases and J 0 bases; bases outside gene matches: 6. This CDR3 reads CASSLSGTSGMYQETQYF. CDR3 nucleotides: TGTGCCAGCAGTTTATCCGGGACTAGCGGCATGTACCAAGAGACCCAGTACTTC.

This clone appeared a single time. The chain links TRBV9 to TRBJ2-2, with D perhaps TRBD1 or TRBD2 (5 bases each). Trimming took 3 bases from V and 5 from J, leaving 14 bases between them. The CDR3 loop spans 15 amino acids. Germline values: CDR1 SGDLS, CDR2 YYNGEE. CDR3 amino acids: CASSASLGRTGELFF. CDR3 in DNA: TGTGCCAGCAGCGCCTCTCTGGGACGGACCGGGGAGCTGTTTTTT.

The chain is built from TRBV3-1 (or the pseudogene TRBV3-2) and TRBJ1-4; tentatively, D is TRBD1 (5 bases). The germline V and J ends were trimmed by 1 base and 13 bases, with 10 bases remaining between them. Germline assignment: CDR1 LGHDT and CDR2 YNNKEL (reference sequence). This CDR3 region has 12 residues. CDR3 coding DNA: TGTGCCAGCAGCCAAGCGGGGGAAGGACTGTTTTTT. It yields the protein CASSQAGEGLFF.

V usage is TRBV12-3 or TRBV12-4 and J usage is TRBJ2-5; D remains ambiguous. V gave up 5 bases and J gave up 7 bases, with 14 bases separating them. The CDR3 consists of 13 residues. DNA of the CDR3: TGTGCCAGCAGTCCACAGACCTTCGGGACCCAGTACTTC. As protein: CASSPQTFGTQYF.

This clone was seen a handful of times. This chain joins TRBV28 and TRBJ1-1, with unresolved D. The length of the CDR3 is 12 residues. Trimming left V 3 bases short and J 5 bases short, with 7 bases between. CDR1 is MDHEN, CDR2 SYDVKM, per germline. The CDR3 nucleotides are TGTGCCAGCAGTTTGAGGGAGACTGAAGCTTTCTTT. The encoded protein is CASSLRETEAFF.

The chain recombines TRBV19 with TRBJ2-1; 9 bases agree with TRBD1. CDR3 size: 14 residues. V shed 3 bases, J shed 5 bases, and the junction held 2 bases outside the gene matches. Per germline, CDR1 LNHDA and CDR2 SQIVND (reference sequence). The CDR3 sequence: CASSINRGHNEQFF. The CDR3 DNA reads TGTGCCAGTAGTATTAACAGGGGGCACAATGAGCAGTTCTTC.

This chain uses TRBV3-1 (or the pseudogene TRBV3-2) with TRBJ2-2, with D maybe TRBD2 (5 bases). Germline CDR1 LGHDT, CDR2 YNNKEL (reference sequence). Trimming removed 1 base at V and 4 bases at J, with 10 bases between. The CDR3 length is 15 residues. CDR3 sequence (DNA): TGTGCCAGCAGCCAAGCCAGAGGGCCCACCGGGGAGCTGTTTTTT. Its protein is CASSQARGPTGELFF.

V usage is TRBV5-1 and J usage is TRBJ2-7, with 7 bases fitting TRBD1. The CDR3 extends over 14 amino acids. Germline lookup yields CDR1 SGHRS and CDR2 YFSETQ. Unmatched junction bases numbered 7, after V lost 4 bases and J lost 3 bases. The CDR3 sequence is CASSPQGVGYEQYF. Here the CDR3 DNA reads TGCGCCAGCAGCCCCCAGGGGGTGGGCTACGAGCAGTACTTC.

The rearrangement links TRBV18 to TRBJ2-2, with TRBD2 matching 10 bases. Germline CDR1 and CDR2: KGHSH and LQKENI. CDR3 length equals 15 residues. The V gene end was trimmed by 3 bases and the J gene end by 7 bases; junction bases not matched to a gene: 5. The CDR3 protein is CASSPQREGHGELFF. The CDR3 coding sequence is TGTGCCAGCTCACCGCAGCGGGAGGGCCACGGGGAGCTGTTTTTT.

This clone was counted a single time. The V gene is TRBV2, the J gene TRBJ2-6; no clear D. CDR3 size: 14 residues. V was cut by 3 bases and J by 0 bases, with 3 bases left in between. Germline values: CDR1 SNHLY, CDR2 FYNNEI. The CDR3 DNA reads TGTGCCAGCAGTGAGGTCTCTGGGGCCAACGTCCTGACTTTC. This encodes CASSEVSGANVLTF.